This TCR beta chain was found in a study of cytomegalovirus exposure and HLA in healthy donors. PCR was performed using 60 Vbeta and 13 Jbeta primers. Repertoires were generated with immunoSEQ multiplex PCR, while TCRdb's copy carries only in-frame clones and drops some. In total, the table holds some 200,000 clones. In germline, CDR1 is ENHRY, CDR2 SYGVKD. This CDR3 is 13 amino acids long. A remark on this clone: Mismatch with germline at one junction end may stem from a read error.

The sequence came from a man aged 30 to 39 in good health and CMV-seronegative. The sample was PBMCs. The gene calls are TRBV10-3 and TRBJ1-1; perhaps TRBD1 as D (6 bases). This chain's CDR3 is CAIQGQMNTEACF. CDR3 sequence (DNA): TGTGCCATACAAGGACAGATGAACACTGAAGCTTGCTTT.